The source of this T cell receptor (beta chain) is a study of T cells in Graves' hyperthyroidism and ophthalmopathy. Amplified regions were TCR beta CDR3 sequences from RNA transcripts. The study used the HTBI primer set for a first-round RT-PCR of the TCR CDR3. TCRdb reanalysed the multiplex PCR reads using MiXCR and keeps one entry per CDR3 protein. The data hold around 520,000 distinct CDR3 sequences, with approximately 24% observed a single time. This clonotype was counted between two and nine times. CDR1 SGHDT and CDR2 YYEEEE come from the germline V gene. CDR3 length equals 15 residues. V gave up 3 bases and J gave up 2 bases, with 14 bases separating them. PBMCs stemmed from 10 ml fresh peripheral blood.

The V call is TRBV5-6, the J call TRBJ1-2; D remains ambiguous. Input material: blood. The sequence was collected from a woman between 25 and 40 years old with Graves' ophthalmopathy. The DNA for the CDR3 is TGTGCCAGCAGCTCCCGGGCCTTGCTCAACTATGGCTACACCTTC. Its protein is CASSSRALLNYGYTF.